Following are 27 T cell receptor beta chains from one sample sequenced in a study of identical twins. TCRdb analysed the 5' RACE reads with MiXCR anew, one entry per CDR3 protein. The profile shows about 690,000 distinct CDR3 sequences, around 20% of them singletons. These data are also associated with another study on T cells expressing NK-cell markers.

The material sequenced was PBMCs. The receptor source for this set is a woman younger than 35 in good health.

This clonotype was counted ten times or more. The J gene is TRBJ2-3, the V gene TRBV5-1; 10 bases are a match to TRBD2. The CDR3 contains 16 residues. The germline gives CDR1 SGHRS, CDR2 YFSETQ. Trimming cost V 4 bases and J 4 bases; bases outside gene matches: 9. CDR3 nucleotides: TGCGCCAGCAGCCCTCCTAGCGGGGGAGAGTCAGATACGCAGTATTTT. It is translated as CASSPPSGGESDTQYF. Complete variable domain (other parts from reference TRBV5-1 and TRBJ2-3): KAGVTQTPRYLIKTRGQQVTLSCSPISGHRSVSWYQQTPGQGLQFLFEYFSETQRNKGNFPGRFSGRQFSNSRSEMNVSTLELGDSALYLCASSPPSGGESDTQYFGPGTRLTVL.

This clonotype was seen a handful of times. The chain employs TRBV10-3 and TRBJ2-5, with D possibly being TRBD2 (5 bases). From germline, CDR1 is ENHRY and CDR2 SYGVKD. The V end lost 7 bases, the J end lost 4 bases, and 13 bases lay between the germline ends. The CDR3 loop spans 13 amino acids. The CDR3 loop reads CAIKAGNVETQYF. CDR3 nucleotides: TGTGCCATCAAAGCCGGGAACGTAGAGACCCAGTACTTC.

Regarding this clonotype: This could be a read error, since a much larger clone is one nucleotide away. The V and J genes are TRBV5-1 and TRBJ2-2, with 8 nucleotides matching TRBD1. This CDR3 contains 16 residues. Germline values: CDR1 SGHRS, CDR2 YFSETQ. CDR3 nucleotides: TGCGCCTGCAGCTTACGGACAGGGACGAACACCGGGGAGCTGTTTTTT. Protein product: CACSLRTGTNTGELFF.

This clonotype has at least ten counts. V gene TRBV7-9 combines with J gene TRBJ1-1; D not resolved. V was trimmed by 3 bases and J by 2 bases, leaving 7 bases between them. This CDR3 comprises 13 residues. Per the germline V gene, CDR1 is SEHNR and CDR2 is FQNEAQ (reference sequence). This CDR3 reads CASSFMGNTEAFF. In DNA form, the CDR3 reads TGTGCCAGCAGCTTTATGGGTAACACTGAAGCTTTCTTT.

The chain carries TRBV7-2 and TRBJ2-1; 9 positions match TRBD2. Germline CDR1 SGHTA, CDR2 FQGNSA. V lost 6 bases to trimming and J lost 8 bases; unmatched junction nucleotides: 17. The CDR3 covers 17 residues. CDR3 DNA sequence: TGTGCCAGCAGATTTAGGGTATCCGCGGGGGGGCTCTATGAGCAGTTCTTC. Its protein product is CASRFRVSAGGLYEQFF.

The rearrangement joins TRBV20-1 to TRBJ2-7; TRBD2 matches at 9 bases. This CDR3 is 17 amino acids long. The junction had 19 bases not matched to a gene; V was cut back by 0 bases and J by 10 bases. The germline V gene encodes CDR1 DFQATT and CDR2 SNEGSKA (reference sequence). The CDR3 loop is CSARDPGSGSLLITQYF. The CDR3 DNA follows: TGCAGTGCTAGAGATCCAGGTAGCGGGAGCCTCTTAATCACCCAGTACTTC.

The sample holds a few counts of this clonotype. The V and J genes are TRBV7-6 and TRBJ1-5, with D unclear. CDR3 size: 13 residues. The germline CDR1 and CDR2 sequences are SGHVS and FNYEAQ. V shed 11 bases and J shed 5 bases, with 16 bases lying between them. This chain's CDR3 is CALREDRYQPQHF. The CDR3 nucleotides are TGTGCCCTTCGGGAGGACCGATATCAGCCCCAGCATTTT. The full variable domain, its missing parts supplied by reference TRBV7-6 and TRBJ1-5, is GAGVSQSPRYKVTKRGQDVALRCDPISGHVSLYWYRQALGQGPEFLTYFNYEAQQDKSGLPNDRFSAERPEGSISTLTIQRTEQRDSAMYRCALREDRYQPQHFGDGTRLSIL.

The chain couples TRBV10-3 to TRBJ2-1; no definite D call. CDR1 and CDR2 from the germline V gene are ENHRY and SYGVKD. This CDR3 region has 13 residues. V shed 2 bases and J shed 10 bases, with 12 bases lying between them. The CDR3 here is CAISEEKFREQFF. The CDR3 bases are TGTGCCATCAGTGAGGAAAAGTTCAGGGAGCAGTTCTTC.

This clonotype was found a few times. The rearrangement uses TRBV29-1 and TRBJ2-1; 13 bases are a match to TRBD2. Germline V gene sequence: CDR1 SQVTM, CDR2 ANQGSEA. V was pared by 5 bases and J by 3 bases, with 7 bases of the junction left unmatched. This CDR3 is 16 amino acids long. This CDR3 reads CSVRPGLAGIYNEQFF. CDR3 nucleotides: TGCAGCGTTCGCCCGGGACTAGCGGGGATCTACAATGAGCAGTTCTTC.

The rearrangement joins TRBV15 to TRBJ2-1; 9 nucleotides match TRBD1. The germline CDR1 and CDR2 sequences are LNHNV and YYDKDF (reference sequence). This CDR3 has 16 amino acids. V was pared by 1 base and J by 7 bases, with 8 bases of the junction left unmatched. The CDR3 DNA is TGTGCCACCAGCAGAGGTGGGACAGGGATGGCGAATGAGCAGTTCTTC. Translation: CATSRGGTGMANEQFF. Full variable domain (remainder filled in from reference TRBV15 and TRBJ2-1): DAMVIQNPRYQVTQFGKPVTLSCSQTLNHNVMYWYQQKSSQAPKLLFHYYDKDFNNEADTPDNFQSRRPNTSFCFLDIRSPGLGDTAMYLCATSRGGTGMANEQFFGPGTRLTVL.

This chain uses TRBV27 with TRBJ2-7; D is ambiguous. The CDR3 runs 13 residues. Germline lookup yields CDR1 MNHEY and CDR2 SMNVEV (reference sequence). Trimming removed 0 bases from V and 4 bases from J, with 7 bases in between. As DNA, the CDR3 is TGTGCCAGCAGTTTATCACCCCATTACGAGCAGTACTTC. Protein: CASSLSPHYEQYF.

The CDR3 DNA reads TGTGCCACCAGTGATTGGGCCGGGACAGGGGCCTACAATGAGCAGTTCTTC. Translating it yields CATSDWAGTGAYNEQFF. The V and J genes are TRBV24-1 and TRBJ2-1; the match to TRBD1 covers 10 bases. V lost 2 bases, J lost 2 bases, and 5 bases stayed unmatched. The CDR3 covers 17 residues. Germline V lookup: CDR1 KGHDR, CDR2 SFDVKD.

This chain connects TRBV6-2 or TRBV6-3 to TRBJ2-7, with D possibly TRBD1 on 6 matching bases. This CDR3 spans 15 amino acids. From germline, CDR1 is MNHEY and CDR2 SVGEGT. V lost 4 bases to trimming and J lost 3 bases, with 16 bases between them. CDR3 protein: CASSSQGTRSYEQYF. In nucleotides, the CDR3 is TGTGCCAGCAGTTCCCAGGGGACAAGGAGCTACGAGCAGTACTTC.

This clonotype was seen a handful of times. This chain connects TRBV15 to TRBJ2-1, with 7 bases identical to TRBD1. J lost 4 bases, V lost 7 bases, and 10 bases had no gene match. The germline V gene encodes CDR1 LNHNV and CDR2 YYDKDF (reference sequence). The CDR3 loop spans 15 amino acids. The CDR3 reads CATMSRQGTYNEQFF. In nucleotides, the CDR3 is TGTGCCACCATGTCGCGACAGGGCACTTACAATGAGCAGTTCTTC. The full variable domain, in which reference TRBV15 and TRBJ2-1 provide the parts outside the CDR3, is DAMVIQNPRYQVTQFGKPVTLSCSQTLNHNVMYWYQQKSSQAPKLLFHYYDKDFNNEADTPDNFQSRRPNTSFCFLDIRSPGLGDTAMYLCATMSRQGTYNEQFFGPGTRLTVL.

This clonotype was counted many times. A much larger clone lies a single base off, so this may be a read error. The chain links TRBV5-6 to TRBJ2-2; D is perhaps TRBD1 (7 bases). The V gene lost 4 bases and the J gene lost 7 bases, with 11 bases spanning the gap. This CDR3 comprises 13 residues. Per germline, CDR1 SGHDT and CDR2 YYEEEE. CDR3 nucleotide sequence: TGTGCCAGCAGCACCCAGGGGGGCGGGGAGCTGTTTTTT. Its protein is CASSTQGGGELFF.

This clonotype occurred a few times. The genes are TRBV12-3 or TRBV12-4 and TRBJ2-3; D perhaps matches TRBD1 (6 bases). Trimming left V 2 bases short and J 5 bases short, with 11 bases between. The CDR3 runs 14 residues. Here the CDR3 DNA reads TGTGCCAGCAGTTTAATGGGGGCCATAGATACGCAGTATTTT. Translated: CASSLMGAIDTQYF.

This clonotype came up many times. The CDR3 sequence is CSAGTEGTYEQYF. Written as DNA, the CDR3 is TGCAGTGCTGGCACAGAGGGAACCTACGAGCAGTACTTC. V is TRBV20-1 and J is TRBJ2-7; the D gene is possibly TRBD2 (5 bases). CDR1 is DFQATT and CDR2 is SNEGSKA in the germline V gene (reference sequence). The CDR3 length is 13 residues. V lost 5 bases and J lost 2, with 13 bases in between.

A few counts support this clonotype. The V gene is TRBV29-1, the J gene TRBJ2-3; D is unclear. The V end lost 2 bases, the J end lost 4 bases, and 13 bases lay between the germline ends. Germline CDR1 is SQVTM and CDR2 is ANQGSEA. The CDR3 loop spans 14 amino acids. In nucleotides, the CDR3 is TGCAGCGTTGAACACCCCCAGAATTCAGATACGCAGTATTTT. It translates to CSVEHPQNSDTQYF.

This clonotype has at least ten counts. V and J are TRBV20-1 and TRBJ2-7; D gene unclear. Germline CDR1 reads DFQATT; CDR2 reads SNEGSKA (reference sequence). Trimming pared 6 bases from V and 6 bases from J, leaving 15 bases between. This CDR3 has 12 residues. As DNA, the CDR3 is TGCAGTGCCACCGTTGTATCCCCCGAGCAGTACTTC. Amino acids: CSATVVSPEQYF.

This clonotype was seen a few times. The chain has TRBV27 and TRBJ2-3; D remains ambiguous. Germline V lookup: CDR1 MNHEY, CDR2 SMNVEV (reference sequence). This CDR3 has 15 residues. The germline V and J ends were trimmed by 2 bases and 1 base, with 10 bases remaining between them. CDR3 in amino acids: CASSLIEMGTDTQYF. The CDR3 DNA is TGTGCCAGCAGTTTAATAGAAATGGGCACAGATACGCAGTATTTT.

This clonotype was counted between two and nine times. The chain recombines TRBV27 with TRBJ1-1, with unresolved D. Germline-derived CDR1 and CDR2 are MNHEY and SMNVEV (reference sequence). Trimming removed 0 bases at V and 0 bases at J, with 8 bases between. There are 15 residues in the CDR3. CDR3: CASSLSPALNTEAFF. In nucleotides, the CDR3 is TGTGCCAGCAGTTTATCTCCAGCCTTGAACACTGAAGCTTTCTTT.

This sequence joins TRBV21-1 and TRBJ2-1. TRBV21-1 is a pseudogene locus. This CDR3 has 10 amino acids. CDR3 sequence reads: CASSKALIFF. CDR3 bases: TGTGCCAGCAGCAAAGCTCTCATCTTCTTC.

This clonotype was found once. The chain has TRBV18 and TRBJ2-1; perhaps D is TRBD1 or TRBD2 (5 bases each). Trimming pared 3 bases from V and 7 bases from J, leaving 10 bases between. The CDR3 consists of 13 residues. In germline, CDR1 is KGHSH, CDR2 LQKENI. CDR3 region: CASSPSRENEQFF. The CDR3 region has the DNA TGTGCCAGCTCACCGTCCAGGGAGAATGAGCAGTTCTTC.

The chain employs TRBV5-1 and TRBJ1-4; unclear D gene. Germline V gene sequence: CDR1 SGHRS, CDR2 YFSETQ. Deletions cut 1 base from V and 0 bases from J, with 7 bases between. The CDR3 loop spans 15 amino acids. DNA of the CDR3: TGCGCCAGCAGCTTGACGGATGCAACTAATGAAAAACTGTTTTTT. Residues: CASSLTDATNEKLFF.

This clonotype occurred a few times. V usage is TRBV6-5 and J usage is TRBJ1-1, with D tentatively TRBD1 (6 bases). This CDR3 is built from 16 residues. Germline-derived CDR1 and CDR2 are MNHEY and SVGAGI. Trimming shortened V by 2 bases and J by 4 bases, and 17 bases separated the two germline ends. The CDR3 loop reads CASSYTYRELGTEAFF. The CDR3 nucleotides read TGTGCCAGCAGTTACACGTACAGGGAGTTGGGCACTGAAGCTTTCTTT.

In the case of this clonotype: This clone may be a read error of a much larger clone one base away. The chain links TRBV9 to TRBJ2-3, with D hard to call. Trimming cost V 0 bases and J 4 bases, with 3 bases left between them. Germline CDR1 SGDLS, CDR2 YYNGEE. The CDR3 length is 12 residues. The CDR3 here is CASSVDPDTQYF. The DNA for the CDR3 is TGTGCCAGCAGCGTAGACCCAGATACGCAGTATTTT.

Comment on this clonotype: The conserved final phenylalanine or tryptophan is absent from the CDR3, which likely points to a read error. The CDR3 is CASSSSGLREQFL. The CDR3 nucleotides read TGTGCCAGCAGTTCATCAGGGCTCAGGGAGCAGTTCCTC. The chain links TRBV12-3 or TRBV12-4 to TRBJ2-1; possible D gene TRBD1, 5 bases. The CDR3 is 13 amino acids. Trimming cost V 4 bases and J 10 bases, with 14 bases left between them.